These T cell receptor beta chains were read from a single sample in a study of neoadjuvant nivolumab and ipilimumab in lung cancer. This table comes from immunoSEQ multiplex PCR, and its TCRdb copy is limited to in-frame clones, with some not included. The sample lists approximately 19,000 clones; more than 75% were seen once. Sample: peripheral blood, taken before neoadjuvant nivolumab, alone or with ipilimumab. These receptors originate from an adult with non-small cell lung cancer. CDR3s include the opening cysteine and the closing phenylalanine or tryptophan. Each record gives: clone size, V gene, J gene, D gene, CDR3 protein. A D gene is named only where the DNA matches it firmly. A clone size is listed for some rows: how often the clone was seen (once, few, many), or a class if it is expanded.

abundance: -; v_gene: TRBV7-9; j_gene: TRBJ1-1; d_gene: -; CDR3aa: CASSLVSSDTEAFF
abundance: -; v_gene: TRBV29-1; j_gene: TRBJ2-3; d_gene: -; CDR3aa: CSVEGGVTGFGTDTQYF
abundance: -; v_gene: TRBV30; j_gene: TRBJ1-3; d_gene: -; CDR3aa: CAWSFVGTTGNTIYF
abundance: once; v_gene: TRBV6-6; j_gene: TRBJ2-7; d_gene: -; CDR3aa: CASSYNLQGGEQYF
abundance: once; v_gene: TRBV6-1; j_gene: TRBJ1-1; d_gene: TRBD1; CDR3aa: CASGTGMNTEAFF
abundance: -; v_gene: TRBV6-4; j_gene: TRBJ2-5; d_gene: -; CDR3aa: CASNLEGEVETQYF
abundance: once; v_gene: TRBV18; j_gene: TRBJ2-4; d_gene: -; CDR3aa: CASSQSAQSLAKNIQYF
abundance: -; v_gene: TRBV7-9; j_gene: TRBJ1-4; d_gene: TRBD1; CDR3aa: CASSPRDSATNEKLFF
abundance: -; v_gene: TRBV4-3; j_gene: TRBJ2-1; d_gene: -; CDR3aa: CASSQASTRGSYNEQFF
abundance: -; v_gene: TRBV9; j_gene: TRBJ2-2; d_gene: TRBD1; CDR3aa: CASRARDRENTGELFF
abundance: -; v_gene: TRBV30; j_gene: TRBJ1-2; d_gene: TRBD1; CDR3aa: CAWIFPGQYGYTF
abundance: -; v_gene: TRBV13; j_gene: TRBJ1-1; d_gene: -; CDR3aa: CASSSWFGQNTEAFF
abundance: -; v_gene: TRBV20-1; j_gene: TRBJ1-1; d_gene: -; CDR3aa: CSASGAAEAFF
abundance: -; v_gene: TRBV6-5; j_gene: TRBJ2-7; d_gene: TRBD2; CDR3aa: CASRQTSGYEQYF
abundance: -; v_gene: TRBV28; j_gene: TRBJ2-7; d_gene: TRBD2; CDR3aa: CASKDLAGSPYEQYF
abundance: -; v_gene: TRBV15; j_gene: TRBJ2-7; d_gene: -; CDR3aa: CATSREGLGNEQYF
abundance: -; v_gene: TRBV6-1; j_gene: TRBJ1-2; d_gene: -; CDR3aa: CASSESAAYGYTF
abundance: -; v_gene: TRBV2; j_gene: TRBJ2-1; d_gene: -; CDR3aa: CASGTQSGEQFF
abundance: -; v_gene: TRBV11-3; j_gene: TRBJ2-2; d_gene: -; CDR3aa: CASSPRGDGSNTGELFF
abundance: -; v_gene: TRBV30; j_gene: TRBJ1-5; d_gene: -; CDR3aa: CAWNDRDQPQHF
abundance: -; v_gene: TRBV18; j_gene: TRBJ2-1; d_gene: TRBD1; CDR3aa: CASSPQGAYNEQFF
abundance: -; v_gene: TRBV1; j_gene: TRBJ2-1; d_gene: -; CDR3aa: CTRGPPASNEQFF
abundance: few; v_gene: TRBV11-1; j_gene: TRBJ2-5; d_gene: -; CDR3aa: CASSPRKGIVETQYF
abundance: -; v_gene: TRBV10-3; j_gene: TRBJ2-3; d_gene: TRBD1; CDR3aa: CAISEGTGQFADTQYF
abundance: -; v_gene: TRBV7-2; j_gene: TRBJ2-3; d_gene: -; CDR3aa: CASSLQGGGTQYF